The 2 T cell receptor beta chains reported below all come from one sample, sequenced in a study of T-cell reconstitution after alpha-beta-depleted transplantation in children. The TCRbeta library was prepared with unique molecular identifiers. Via MiXCR, TCRdb re-called the PCR reads, giving one row per CDR3 protein. The sample has roughly 100,000 distinct CDR3 sequences; approximately 6% are singletons. The source material was PBMCs, mostly from graft donor cells, sampled 60 days after TCRalphabeta/CD19-depleted stem cell transplant. The receptors were sampled from a female patient aged 2 to 10 who had a stem cell transplant for Fanconi anemia, so the T cells may come from the graft donor.

In its sample, this clonotype was seen many times. The chain recombines TRBV27 with TRBJ2-1, with TRBD1 matching over 9 bases. The germline gives CDR1 MNHEY, CDR2 SMNVEV (reference sequence). The CDR3 sequence is 15 residues long. The J segment lost 9 bases and the V segment lost 7 bases, leaving 13 bases of the junction unmatched. CDR3 sequence: CASKLRTGVYGEQFF. DNA of the CDR3: TGTGCCAGCAAACTTCGGACAGGGGTTTATGGTGAGCAGTTCTTC.

This clonotype showed up just a few times. This chain links TRBV5-1 with TRBJ2-1; D is uncertain. CDR1 SGHRS and CDR2 YFSETQ come from the germline V gene. Trimming shortened V by 2 bases and J by 5 bases, and 5 bases separated the two germline ends. The CDR3 consists of 12 residues. The DNA of the CDR3 is TGCGCCAGCAGCTTAGAAGACAATGAGCAGTTCTTC. Translating it yields CASSLEDNEQFF.